Listed below are T cell receptor beta chains from one sample, sequenced in a study of T cells after yellow fever vaccination. TCRdb called the 5' RACE reads again in MiXCR, with one record for every CDR3 protein. The sample shows 300,000 to 400,000 distinct CDR3 sequences, over 8.5% of them seen only once. Sequencing was performed on CD4+ T cells sorted from PBMCs, taken 45 days after the yellow fever booster vaccination. These TCRs come from a young man who received the YFV17D yellow fever vaccine. Each CDR3 is given with its conserved first and last residue. The D gene is left open where the match is weak. The size entry is marked missing in some rows and otherwise reads once, few, many or a size class.

D: NA; J: TRBJ1-6; size: many; V: TRBV18; CDR3: CASSPGEPNSPLHF; DNA: TGTGCCAGCTCACCAGGCGAACCAAATTCACCCCTCCACTTT
D: NA; J: TRBJ1-1; size: few; V: TRBV20-1; CDR3: CSARRRTEAFF; DNA: TGCAGTGCTAGGCGTCGGACTGAAGCTTTCTTT
D: NA; J: TRBJ1-6; size: NA; V: TRBV24-1; CDR3: CATSDSGTANSPLHF; DNA: TGTGCCACCAGTGACTCCGGGACGGCAAATTCACCCCTCCACTTT
D: TRBD1; J: TRBJ1-5; size: NA; V: TRBV24-1; CDR3: CATSGSGTGVHQPQHF; DNA: TGTGCCACCAGTGGCTCCGGGACAGGGGTACACCAGCCCCAGCATTTT
D: TRBD2; J: TRBJ2-3; size: few; V: TRBV20-1; CDR3: CSAPRLTSGGLLGTDTQYF; DNA: TGCAGTGCTCCACGCCTTACTAGCGGGGGACTGTTAGGCACAGATACGCAGTATTTT
D: NA; J: TRBJ2-4; size: many; V: TRBV12-3/TRBV12-4; CDR3: CASTQQGRGSYAIQYF; DNA: TGTGCCAGCACTCAACAGGGGAGGGGGAGTTATGCCATTCAGTACTTC
D: NA; J: TRBJ2-3; size: NA; V: TRBV3-1; CDR3: CASSQEVTSRSTDTQYF; DNA: TGTGCCAGCAGCCAAGAGGTTACTAGCCGCAGCACAGATACGCAGTATTTT
D: NA; J: TRBJ2-3; size: NA; V: TRBV10-3; CDR3: CAISLRDTQYF; DNA: TGTGCCATCAGCCTTCGGGATACGCAGTATTTT
D: TRBD2; J: TRBJ2-1; size: NA; V: TRBV5-1; CDR3: CASSPSRRGGDNEQFF; DNA: TGCGCCAGCAGCCCCAGCCGACGGGGGGGTGACAATGAGCAGTTCTTC
D: NA; J: TRBJ2-1; size: few; V: TRBV12-5; CDR3: CASGLPQEQQFF; DNA: TGTGCTAGTGGTTTGCCTCAGGAGCAGCAGTTCTTC
D: NA; J: TRBJ2-2; size: many; V: TRBV12-3/TRBV12-4; CDR3: CASSFTISGELFF; DNA: TGTGCCAGCAGTTTCACCATTTCCGGGGAGCTGTTTTTT
D: NA; J: TRBJ1-5; size: NA; V: TRBV4-3; CDR3: CASSQEAHRTRDQPQHF; DNA: TGCGCCAGCAGCCAAGAAGCTCATCGGACCCGGGATCAGCCCCAGCATTTT
D: NA; J: TRBJ2-5; size: NA; V: TRBV2; CDR3: CASKTEGPETQYF; DNA: TGTGCCAGCAAGACGGAGGGTCCAGAGACCCAGTACTTC
D: TRBD2; J: TRBJ2-1; size: few; V: TRBV10-3; CDR3: CAITRLAGGYNEQFF; DNA: TGTGCCATCACCAGACTAGCGGGGGGGTATAATGAGCAGTTCTTC
D: NA; J: TRBJ2-2; size: few; V: TRBV21-1; CDR3: CASSKDGNTGELFF; DNA: TGTGCCAGCAGCAAAGACGGCAACACCGGGGAGCTGTTTTTT
D: TRBD1; J: TRBJ1-2; size: few; V: TRBV6-1; CDR3: CASRPGQVYGYTF; DNA: TGTGCCAGCAGACCGGGACAGGTCTATGGCTACACCTTC
D: NA; J: TRBJ1-1; size: NA; V: TRBV7-3; CDR3: CASSLVSGTATEAFF; DNA: TGTGCCAGCAGCTTAGTCTCGGGGACGGCCACTGAAGCTTTCTTT
D: TRBD2; J: TRBJ2-5; size: many; V: TRBV20-1; CDR3: CSADRTSGASAQYF; DNA: TGCAGTGCTGACAGGACTAGCGGGGCCTCGGCCCAGTACTTC
D: NA; J: TRBJ2-7; size: many; V: TRBV12-3/TRBV12-4; CDR3: CASSLRGYSYEQYF; DNA: TGTGCCAGCAGTTTGAGGGGATATTCCTACGAGCAGTACTTC
D: NA; J: TRBJ2-2; size: few; V: TRBV7-8; CDR3: CASSSPDTANTGELFF; DNA: TGTGCCAGCAGCTCACCCGACACCGCGAACACCGGGGAGCTGTTTTTT
D: NA; J: TRBJ2-2; size: few; V: TRBV5-1; CDR3: CASSLVTSSGELFF; DNA: TGCGCCAGCAGCTTGGTAACTAGTAGCGGGGAGCTGTTTTTT
D: TRBD2; J: TRBJ2-5; size: NA; V: TRBV6-2/TRBV6-3; CDR3: CASSYSNVARGERETQYF; DNA: TGTGCCAGCAGTTACTCGAATGTCGCGCGGGGGGAGAGAGAGACCCAGTACTTC
D: NA; J: TRBJ2-1; size: many; V: TRBV29-1; CDR3: CSVDRQPQFF; DNA: TGCAGCGTTGATCGACAGCCGCAGTTCTTC
D: NA; J: TRBJ1-5; size: many; V: TRBV9; CDR3: CASSVDGSQPQHF; DNA: TGTGCCAGCAGCGTAGACGGGAGCCAGCCCCAGCATTTT
D: NA; J: TRBJ2-7; size: many; V: TRBV5-1; CDR3: CASSLTVAGHLREQYF; DNA: TGCGCCAGCAGCTTAACGGTCGCAGGTCACCTGCGGGAGCAGTACTTC
D: NA; J: TRBJ2-4; size: NA; V: TRBV7-9; CDR3: CASSPLRGPLAKNIQYF; DNA: TGTGCCAGCAGCCCGTTGCGCGGACCTCTGGCCAAAAACATTCAGTACTTC
D: NA; J: TRBJ1-2; size: few; V: TRBV5-1; CDR3: CASSLMAEGGYTF; DNA: TGCGCCAGCAGCTTGATGGCAGAAGGTGGCTACACCTTC
D: TRBD2; J: TRBJ2-4; size: few; V: TRBV12-3/TRBV12-4; CDR3: CASSVTSRLAKNIQYF; DNA: TGTGCCAGCAGTGTGACTAGCCGTCTAGCCAAAAACATTCAGTACTTC
D: TRBD2; J: TRBJ2-5; size: NA; V: TRBV20-1; CDR3: CSAIGGSQETQYF; DNA: TGCAGTGCGATCGGGGGGTCCCAAGAGACCCAGTACTTC
D: NA; J: TRBJ1-3; size: NA; V: TRBV12-3/TRBV12-4; CDR3: CASREVGGNTIYF; DNA: TGTGCCAGCAGGGAAGTAGGTGGAAACACCATATATTTT
D: NA; J: TRBJ1-5; size: few; V: TRBV5-1; CDR3: CASSVNSNQPQHF; DNA: TGCGCCAGCAGCGTCAATAGCAATCAGCCCCAGCATTTT
D: TRBD1; J: TRBJ1-2; size: few; V: TRBV11-2; CDR3: CASSSPRTGGFSGYTF; DNA: TGTGCCAGCAGCTCACCTCGGACAGGGGGATTCTCTGGCTACACCTTC
D: TRBD2; J: TRBJ2-1; size: NA; V: TRBV7-8; CDR3: CASRTSGGGDEQFF; DNA: TGTGCCAGCCGTACTAGCGGGGGGGGAGATGAGCAGTTCTTC
D: NA; J: TRBJ2-3; size: NA; V: TRBV7-6; CDR3: CASARFTGTDTQYF; DNA: TGTGCCAGCGCCCGTTTTACGGGCACAGATACGCAGTATTTT
D: NA; J: TRBJ2-3; size: NA; V: TRBV7-9; CDR3: CASSFSAGSTDTQYF; DNA: TGTGCCAGCAGCTTTTCGGCGGGGAGCACAGATACGCAGTATTTT
D: TRBD2; J: TRBJ2-1; size: few; V: TRBV6-2/TRBV6-3; CDR3: CASSYSMTPGGYNEQFF; DNA: TGTGCCAGCAGTTACTCGATGACTCCCGGGGGGTACAATGAGCAGTTCTTC
D: NA; J: TRBJ1-5; size: few; V: TRBV12-3/TRBV12-4; CDR3: CASSLTAGQPQHF; DNA: TGTGCCAGCAGTTTAACGGCAGGGCAGCCCCAGCATTTT
D: NA; J: TRBJ1-2; size: few; V: TRBV7-9; CDR3: CASSLESGYGYTF; DNA: TGTGCCAGCAGCTTAGAATCAGGATATGGCTACACCTTC
D: NA; J: TRBJ1-2; size: few; V: TRBV20-1; CDR3: CSGEGRNYGYTF; DNA: TGCAGTGGGGAGGGACGTAACTATGGCTACACCTTC
D: TRBD2; J: TRBJ2-1; size: few; V: TRBV3-1; CDR3: CASSQPGLAGNEQFF; DNA: TGTGCCAGCAGCCAGCCCGGACTAGCGGGCAATGAGCAGTTCTTC
D: NA; J: TRBJ2-1; size: NA; V: TRBV5-1; CDR3: CASSPPGLIESNEQFF; DNA: TGCGCCAGCAGCCCCCCTGGATTAATAGAGTCCAATGAGCAGTTCTTC
D: NA; J: TRBJ1-1; size: NA; V: TRBV28; CDR3: CASSLTGDERAFF; DNA: TGTGCCAGCAGTTTAACTGGGGACGAGCGAGCTTTCTTT
D: TRBD2; J: TRBJ2-5; size: few; V: TRBV7-8; CDR3: CASSLAAWGGETQYF; DNA: TGTGCCAGCAGCTTAGCGGCTTGGGGGGGAGAGACCCAGTACTTC
D: NA; J: TRBJ2-5; size: few; V: TRBV30; CDR3: CAWSGQGLTQYF; DNA: TGTGCCTGGAGTGGGCAGGGACTGACCCAGTACTTC
D: NA; J: TRBJ1-4; size: NA; V: TRBV9; CDR3: CASGRGEGEKLFF; DNA: TGTGCCAGCGGCCGGGGCGAGGGAGAAAAACTGTTTTTT
D: NA; J: TRBJ2-3; size: NA; V: TRBV7-3; CDR3: CASSLKRFPDTQYF; DNA: TGTGCCAGCAGCTTAAAACGGTTCCCAGATACGCAGTATTTT
D: NA; J: TRBJ1-2; size: NA; V: TRBV5-7; CDR3: CASSFSVPYGYTF; DNA: TGTGCCAGCAGCTTTTCCGTCCCCTATGGCTACACCTTC
D: NA; J: TRBJ1-1; size: few; V: TRBV7-2; CDR3: CASSRAGTEAFF; DNA: TGTGCCAGCAGCCGGGCGGGGACTGAAGCTTTCTTT
D: TRBD2; J: TRBJ2-2; size: medium-sized; V: TRBV5-1; CDR3: CASSPFGTSGGGTGELFF; DNA: TGCGCCAGCAGCCCCTTCGGGACTAGCGGGGGAGGAACCGGGGAGCTGTTTTTT
D: NA; J: TRBJ1-5; size: many; V: TRBV12-3/TRBV12-4; CDR3: CASSLLYSNQPQHF; DNA: TGTGCCAGCAGTTTATTGTATAGCAATCAGCCCCAGCATTTT
D: TRBD1; J: TRBJ1-2; size: few; V: TRBV5-1; CDR3: CASSLTGDNYGYTF; DNA: TGCGCCAGCAGCCTGACAGGGGATAACTATGGCTACACCTTC
D: NA; J: TRBJ1-1; size: few; V: TRBV18; CDR3: CASSLRSGATEAFF; DNA: TGTGCCAGCTCACTCCGCTCCGGGGCTACTGAAGCTTTCTTT
D: NA; J: TRBJ2-5; size: NA; V: TRBV29-1; CDR3: CSSSREYQETQYF; DNA: TGCAGCTCCTCTCGAGAGTACCAAGAGACCCAGTACTTC
D: NA; J: TRBJ2-3; size: few; V: TRBV19; CDR3: CASRMARGADTQYF; DNA: TGTGCCAGTAGGATGGCGCGGGGCGCAGATACGCAGTATTTT
D: NA; J: TRBJ2-3; size: many; V: TRBV20-1; CDR3: CSASPNSGTDTQYF; DNA: TGCAGTGCTTCCCCGAACAGCGGCACAGATACGCAGTATTTT